This is a list of T cell receptor beta chains from one sample in a study of PD-1 blockade in classical Hodgkin lymphoma. Sequencing was performed with immunoSEQ multiplex PCR; in TCRdb, only in-frame clones are kept and a portion is missing. The table has over 90,000 clones, roughly nine tenths seen once; the top ten hold about 10%. The material was peripheral blood mononuclear cells (PBMCs), obtained before the second cycle of nivolumab. The receptor source for this set is a human donor with classical Hodgkin lymphoma. Both conserved end residues are part of each CDR3. Each record gives: clone size, D gene, J gene, CDR3 length, V gene, CDR3 protein, CDR3 DNA. D genes are given only for firm matches. Clone size is shown for a subset of rows, as once, few, many or a class of expanded clone.

- | - | TRBJ1-1 | 13 | TRBV27 | CASSFGVDTEAFF | TGTGCCAGCAGTTTTGGGGTCGACACTGAAGCTTTCTTT
- | - | TRBJ2-3 | 14 | TRBV7-9 | CASSPGPRTDTQYF | TGTGCCAGCAGCCCAGGGCCCCGCACAGATACGCAGTATTTT
- | - | TRBJ2-1 | 16 | TRBV6-4 | CASSSSTSSSYNEQFF | TGTGCCAGCAGTTCCTCTACTAGCAGCTCCTACAATGAGCAGTTCTTC
- | TRBD1 | TRBJ1-2 | 14 | TRBV13 | CASSRDRGIYGYTF | TGTGCCAGCAGCAGGGACAGGGGAATTTATGGCTACACCTTC
- | - | TRBJ1-2 | 15 | TRBV5-4 | CASSPPGPSTYGYTF | TGTGCCAGCAGTCCACCGGGACCCTCAACCTATGGCTACACCTTC
- | TRBD2 | TRBJ2-1 | 17 | TRBV27 | CASTNTPASGVYNEQFF | TGTGCCAGCACCAACACCCCGGCTAGCGGGGTCTACAATGAGCAGTTCTTC
- | TRBD2 | TRBJ2-7 | 15 | TRBV27 | CASSFTSGSSYEQYF | TGTGCCAGCAGTTTTACTAGCGGTAGCTCCTACGAGCAGTACTTC
- | - | TRBJ2-3 | 16 | TRBV11-2 | CASSPGTAGGTDTQYF | TGTGCCAGCAGCCCCGGGACAGCGGGGGGCACAGATACGCAGTATTTT
- | - | TRBJ2-5 | 11 | TRBV20-1 | CSARGGETQYF | TGCAGTGCTAGAGGGGGGGAGACCCAGTACTTC
- | - | TRBJ2-4 | 14 | TRBV29-1 | CSVTRGLAKNIQYF | TGCAGCGTGACTAGGGGACTAGCCAAAAACATTCAGTACTTC
- | - | TRBJ2-2 | 14 | TRBV29-1 | CSVDGAPNTGELFF | TGCAGCGTTGATGGGGCTCCGAACACCGGGGAGCTGTTTTTT
- | - | TRBJ2-7 | 11 | TRBV2 | CASGTNYEQYF | TGTGCCAGCGGGACAAATTACGAGCAGTACTTC
- | TRBD1 | TRBJ1-2 | 14 | TRBV2 | CASLARTGNYGYTF | TGTGCCAGCCTCGCAAGGACAGGGAACTATGGCTACACCTTC
once | - | TRBJ1-5 | 12 | TRBV27 | CASSFVGEAQHF | TGTGCCAGCAGTTTTGTCGGCGAGGCCCAGCATTTT
- | - | TRBJ2-1 | 13 | TRBV28 | CASSWIGGNEQFF | TGTGCCAGCAGTTGGATCGGGGGCAATGAGCAGTTCTTC
once | - | TRBJ1-5 | 13 | TRBV2 | CASSRGENQPQHF | TGTGCCAGCAGCCGGGGCGAAAATCAGCCCCAGCATTTT
once | - | TRBJ2-5 | 14 | TRBV28 | CASRSGRYQETQYF | TGTGCCAGCAGGAGCGGCAGGTACCAAGAGACCCAGTACTTC
- | - | TRBJ1-2 | 13 | TRBV2 | CASSEGRDYGYTF | TGTGCCAGCAGTGAGGGGAGGGACTATGGCTACACCTTC
- | TRBD2 | TRBJ2-1 | 19 | TRBV5-1 | CASSTYSRLAGAPYNEQFF | TGCGCCAGCAGCACCTACTCCCGACTAGCGGGGGCCCCCTACAATGAGCAGTTCTTC
- | TRBD2 | TRBJ2-2 | 16 | TRBV7-2 | CASSLDGGMNTGELFF | TGTGCCAGCAGCTTGGACGGGGGGATGAACACCGGGGAGCTGTTTTTT
once | - | TRBJ1-1 | 12 | TRBV28 | CASSLGRTEAFF | TGTGCCAGCAGTTTAGGTCGAACTGAAGCTTTCTTT
- | - | TRBJ2-7 | 17 | TRBV30 | CAWTPGLILAETYEQYF | TGTGCCTGGACCCCCGGACTGATACTAGCTGAGACTTACGAGCAGTACTTC
- | TRBD2 | TRBJ2-3 | 14 | TRBV6-1 | CATVSGLVTDTQYF | TGTGCCACCGTTAGCGGGCTCGTCACAGATACGCAGTATTTT
- | TRBD1 | TRBJ1-2 | 14 | TRBV28 | CASIDHRGIGGYTF | TGTGCCAGCATTGATCACAGGGGAATCGGTGGCTACACCTTC
- | TRBD2 | TRBJ2-5 | 14 | TRBV2 | CASSPPGGQETQYF | TGTGCCAGCAGCCCCCCGGGAGGTCAAGAGACCCAGTACTTC
- | - | TRBJ2-7 | 17 | TRBV6-1 | CASSEWGGAVLGYEQYF | TGTGCCAGCAGTGAATGGGGCGGGGCGGTCTTAGGCTACGAGCAGTACTTC
- | - | TRBJ1-6 | 12 | TRBV11-2 | CASSLPGGPLHF | TGTGCCAGCAGCTTACCTGGGGGACCCCTCCACTTT
few | - | TRBJ2-7 | 15 | TRBV5-6 | CASSMGGAGWYEQYF | TGTGCCAGCAGCATGGGCGGGGCAGGGTGGTACGAGCAGTACTTC
- | - | TRBJ2-3 | 14 | TRBV6-1 | CALEPQQATDTQYF | TGTGCCCTAGAACCGCAGCAAGCCACAGATACGCAGTATTTT
- | - | TRBJ2-2 | 16 | TRBV7-6 | CASSFWGDANTGELFF | TGTGCCAGCAGCTTTTGGGGGGACGCGAACACCGGGGAGCTGTTTTTT
once | - | TRBJ2-7 | 13 | TRBV28 | CASSLAVSYEQYF | TGTGCCAGCAGTTTAGCGGTTTCCTACGAGCAGTACTTC
once | TRBD2 | TRBJ2-1 | 14 | TRBV6-6 | CASSFLAGANEQFF | TGTGCCAGCAGTTTCTTAGCGGGCGCGAATGAGCAGTTCTTC
- | - | TRBJ2-7 | 14 | TRBV28 | CASKGSGTHYEQYF | TGTGCCAGCAAGGGATCCGGGACTCACTACGAGCAGTACTTC
- | - | TRBJ2-6 | 18 | TRBV13 | CASSPGAERLFGANVLTF | TGTGCCAGCAGCCCCGGGGCTGAACGCTTATTTGGGGCCAACGTCCTGACTTTC
once | TRBD2 | TRBJ2-2 | 16 | TRBV7-9 | CASSLGLASNTGELFF | TGTGCCAGCAGCTTAGGACTAGCATCGAACACCGGGGAGCTGTTTTTT
- | TRBD1 | TRBJ2-2 | 16 | TRBV27 | CASTGTGNPGTGELFF | TGTGCCAGCACCGGGACAGGGAACCCTGGGACCGGGGAGCTGTTTTTT